The clone carrying this TCR beta chain was picked up a small number of times. The target antigen is unknown. At one of its ends the junction is not consistent with the germline gene, which may arise from a read error. Assay: immunoSEQ multiplex PCR; the TCRdb copy retains only in-frame clones and omits some. The data show 150,000 to 200,000 clones, approximately 70% seen once. A split of CD4+ cells into CD45RA+ naive and CD45RA-negative memory subsets was performed. This CDR3 spans 14 amino acids. Germline V CDR1 and CDR2: LNHNV, YYDKDF (reference sequence). These data originate in a study of shared clonotypes between healthy human individuals. Study details: There were three CD4 naive, three CD4 memory, two CD8 naive and one CD8 memory plates per donor. Study-level results: It was observed that approximately 5% of naive CD4 clonotypes were shared across a handful of donors. The study generally estimated greater richness for naive than memory subsets.

The V and J genes are TRBV15 and TRBJ1-5, with a tentative D call TRBD1 (5 bases). The clonotype was recovered from a man aged 25-40 years in good health. The material sequenced was memory CD4+ T cells sorted from blood. The subset was: CD45RA-negative fraction. The CDR3 DNA follows: TGTGCCACCAGCCGAGATGGGGGAGATCAGCCCCAGCATTTT. Amino acids: CATSRDGGDQPQHF.